A selection of T cell receptor beta chains follows, all from one sample in a study of blood T cell repertoires in COVID-19. TCRdb's table, derived via immunoSEQ multiplex PCR, lists solely in-frame clones and lacks some. Here the sample spans roughly 60,000 clones, 65% to 85% being singletons. The sequencing sample was made of peripheral blood. These receptors originate from a human donor in a cohort sampled during active COVID-19. Each CDR3 is given with its conserved first and last residue. Each record gives: clone size, V gene, D gene, J gene, CDR3 length, CDR3 DNA, CDR3 protein. The D gene is left open where the match is weak. Clone size is shown for a subset of rows, as once, few, many or a class of expanded clone.

clone_size: .
v_call: TRBV30
d_call: .
j_call: TRBJ2-7
cdr3_length: 12
cdr3_nt: TGTGCCTGGAGTCCGAGTTCAGGCCTTGAGTACTTC
cdr3_aa: CAWSPSSGLEYF

clone_size: .
v_call: TRBV7-9
d_call: .
j_call: TRBJ1-1
cdr3_length: 12
cdr3_nt: TGTGCCAGCAGCTTGCGGGAGACTGAAGCTTTCTTT
cdr3_aa: CASSLRETEAFF

clone_size: .
v_call: TRBV30
d_call: TRBD1
j_call: TRBJ1-2
cdr3_length: 13
cdr3_nt: TGTGCCTGGAGTTCCGGGACAGGGGAGGGCTACACCTTC
cdr3_aa: CAWSSGTGEGYTF

clone_size: .
v_call: TRBV5-6
d_call: TRBD2
j_call: TRBJ2-7
cdr3_length: 18
cdr3_nt: TGTGCCAGCAGCTTGGCCCGACCTTCCGGGACTAGATCCTACGAGCAGTACTTC
cdr3_aa: CASSLARPSGTRSYEQYF

clone_size: .
v_call: TRBV6-5
d_call: .
j_call: TRBJ2-5
cdr3_length: 14
cdr3_nt: TGTGCCAGCAGTCGCGGGGGCCTACAAGAGACCCAGTACTTC
cdr3_aa: CASSRGGLQETQYF

clone_size: .
v_call: TRBV12-3/TRBV12-4
d_call: .
j_call: TRBJ2-7
cdr3_length: 12
cdr3_nt: TGTGCCAGCCGAGGGAGGACGTACGAGCAGTACTTC
cdr3_aa: CASRGRTYEQYF

clone_size: .
v_call: TRBV28
d_call: TRBD1
j_call: TRBJ2-6
cdr3_length: 21
cdr3_nt: TGTGCCAGCAGTTTATCCCCCCTCCGGCGGGGACAGGGATCTGGGGCCAACGTCCTGACTTTC
cdr3_aa: CASSLSPLRRGQGSGANVLTF

clone_size: .
v_call: TRBV12-3/TRBV12-4
d_call: .
j_call: TRBJ1-1
cdr3_length: 13
cdr3_nt: TGTGCCAGCAGTTTTGCGGAGGGCACTGAAGCTTTCTTT
cdr3_aa: CASSFAEGTEAFF

clone_size: .
v_call: TRBV18
d_call: .
j_call: TRBJ1-5
cdr3_length: 14
cdr3_nt: TGTGCCAGCTCACAGGACAGCATCAATCAGCCCCAGCATTTT
cdr3_aa: CASSQDSINQPQHF

clone_size: .
v_call: TRBV7-6
d_call: .
j_call: TRBJ2-7
cdr3_length: 14
cdr3_nt: TGTGCCAGCAGCCCTTTCGGGGGTCGGGACGAGCAGTACTTC
cdr3_aa: CASSPFGGRDEQYF

clone_size: .
v_call: TRBV5-1
d_call: .
j_call: TRBJ1-1
cdr3_length: 17
cdr3_nt: TGCGCCAGCAGCTTTGGTCCGGGAGGAAGGATGAACACTGAAGCTTTCTTT
cdr3_aa: CASSFGPGGRMNTEAFF

clone_size: .
v_call: TRBV7-9
d_call: .
j_call: TRBJ2-5
cdr3_length: 16
cdr3_nt: TGTGCCAGCAGCTCCGTGGGGGCCCCCACTGGTAAGGGCCAGTACTTC
cdr3_aa: CASSSVGAPTGKGQYF

clone_size: .
v_call: TRBV7-3
d_call: TRBD1
j_call: TRBJ2-2
cdr3_length: 14
cdr3_nt: TGTGCCAGCAGTCTTATAGGACAGGCCGGGGAGCTGTTTTTT
cdr3_aa: CASSLIGQAGELFF

clone_size: few
v_call: TRBV7-6
d_call: .
j_call: TRBJ2-7
cdr3_length: 16
cdr3_nt: TGTGCCAGCAGCTTAGCCCATGGCGGGGCCTCCTACGAGCAGTACTTC
cdr3_aa: CASSLAHGGASYEQYF

clone_size: few
v_call: TRBV4-1
d_call: .
j_call: TRBJ1-5
cdr3_length: 12
cdr3_nt: TGCGCCAGCAGCCATAGGGGTCAGCCCCAGCATTTT
cdr3_aa: CASSHRGQPQHF

clone_size: .
v_call: TRBV7-3
d_call: TRBD1
j_call: TRBJ2-7
cdr3_length: 14
cdr3_nt: TGTGCCAGCAGCCAGGACAGGGGGCCTCACGAGCAGTACTTC
cdr3_aa: CASSQDRGPHEQYF

clone_size: .
v_call: TRBV27
d_call: TRBD1
j_call: TRBJ2-7
cdr3_length: 13
cdr3_nt: TGTGCCAGCGGGGACAGGGATACCTACGAGCAGTACTTC
cdr3_aa: CASGDRDTYEQYF

clone_size: few
v_call: TRBV29-1
d_call: .
j_call: TRBJ2-1
cdr3_length: 14
cdr3_nt: TGCAGCGTTTGGGGACTCGTATCCTACAATGAGCAGTTCTTC
cdr3_aa: CSVWGLVSYNEQFF

clone_size: .
v_call: TRBV18
d_call: TRBD1
j_call: TRBJ2-1
cdr3_length: 15
cdr3_nt: TGTGCCAGCTCACTAACGGGACAGATCTACAATGAGCAGTTCTTC
cdr3_aa: CASSLTGQIYNEQFF

clone_size: few
v_call: TRBV4-1
d_call: TRBD2
j_call: TRBJ2-1
cdr3_length: 15
cdr3_nt: TGCGCCAGCAGCCAGAGCGGGAGGAACTACAATGAGCAGTTCTTC
cdr3_aa: CASSQSGRNYNEQFF

clone_size: .
v_call: TRBV4-3
d_call: .
j_call: TRBJ1-2
cdr3_length: 13
cdr3_nt: TGCGCCAGCAGCCACCCCCGGGTCTCTGGCTACACCTTC
cdr3_aa: CASSHPRVSGYTF

clone_size: .
v_call: TRBV28
d_call: .
j_call: TRBJ2-2
cdr3_length: 13
cdr3_nt: TGTGCCAGCAGTTTATTCCAGACCGGGGAGCTGTTTTTT
cdr3_aa: CASSLFQTGELFF

clone_size: .
v_call: TRBV9
d_call: .
j_call: TRBJ2-5
cdr3_length: 14
cdr3_nt: TGTGCCAGCAGCGTAGATGGCAACCGAGAGACCCAGTACTTC
cdr3_aa: CASSVDGNRETQYF

clone_size: .
v_call: TRBV12-3/TRBV12-4
d_call: .
j_call: TRBJ2-7
cdr3_length: 12
cdr3_nt: TGTGCCAGCAGCCCTGGACGCGCCGGGGAGTACTTC
cdr3_aa: CASSPGRAGEYF

clone_size: .
v_call: TRBV29-1
d_call: TRBD2
j_call: TRBJ2-1
cdr3_length: 13
cdr3_nt: TGCAGCGTTGAAGATGCAGCGGGAGTTGAGCAGTTCTTC
cdr3_aa: CSVEDAAGVEQFF

clone_size: .
v_call: TRBV21-1
d_call: .
j_call: TRBJ1-4
cdr3_length: 16
cdr3_nt: TGTGCCAGCAGCAAAGGAATAGAGAGTTCTAATGAAAAACTGTTTTTT
cdr3_aa: CASSKGIESSNEKLFF

clone_size: .
v_call: TRBV18
d_call: .
j_call: TRBJ1-4
cdr3_length: 16
cdr3_nt: TGTGCCAGCTCACCGGCAGGCTCGGTGAGGAGGGAAAAACTGTTTTTT
cdr3_aa: CASSPAGSVRREKLFF

clone_size: .
v_call: TRBV19
d_call: .
j_call: TRBJ1-5
cdr3_length: 15
cdr3_nt: TGTGCCAGTAGTATCTCGGCCAGGGGCAATCAGCCCCAGCATTTT
cdr3_aa: CASSISARGNQPQHF

clone_size: large
v_call: TRBV5-1
d_call: TRBD1
j_call: TRBJ1-1
cdr3_length: 16
cdr3_nt: TGCGCCAGCAGCTTCCGACAGGGGGCGCGGTTCGGCTCGGCTTTCTTT
cdr3_aa: CASSFRQGARFGSAFF

clone_size: .
v_call: TRBV19
d_call: .
j_call: TRBJ1-2
cdr3_length: 13
cdr3_nt: TGTGCCAGTAGTGGATTCGGGGGGGGTGGCTACACCTTC
cdr3_aa: CASSGFGGGGYTF

clone_size: .
v_call: TRBV19
d_call: .
j_call: TRBJ1-3
cdr3_length: 16
cdr3_nt: TGTGCCAGTACCATGGGGCGTATGAGCTCTGGAAACACCATATATTTT
cdr3_aa: CASTMGRMSSGNTIYF

clone_size: .
v_call: TRBV5-8
d_call: TRBD1
j_call: TRBJ1-2
cdr3_length: 14
cdr3_nt: TGTGCCAGCAGCTCCGGACAGGGGAACTATGGCTACACCTTC
cdr3_aa: CASSSGQGNYGYTF

clone_size: .
v_call: TRBV28
d_call: TRBD1
j_call: TRBJ2-2
cdr3_length: 15
cdr3_nt: TGTGCCAGCAGTTGGACAGGGTCGGACACCGGGGAGCTGTTTTTT
cdr3_aa: CASSWTGSDTGELFF

clone_size: .
v_call: TRBV4-1
d_call: TRBD1
j_call: TRBJ2-7
cdr3_length: 17
cdr3_nt: TGCGCCAGCAGCCGAGAACACGACAGGGGGCTGCCCTACGAGCAGTACTTC
cdr3_aa: CASSREHDRGLPYEQYF

clone_size: .
v_call: TRBV7-9
d_call: .
j_call: TRBJ2-7
cdr3_length: 14
cdr3_nt: TGTGCCAGCAGCTTGACAGGTAGCTCCTACGAGCAGTACTTC
cdr3_aa: CASSLTGSSYEQYF

clone_size: .
v_call: TRBV6-6
d_call: TRBD1
j_call: TRBJ2-3
cdr3_length: 16
cdr3_nt: TGTGCCAGCAGCCGGGACAGGGGCGGCAGCACAGATACGCAGTATTTT
cdr3_aa: CASSRDRGGSTDTQYF

clone_size: .
v_call: TRBV7-2
d_call: .
j_call: TRBJ1-1
cdr3_length: 16
cdr3_nt: TGTGCCAGCAGCTTAGAGTACGGGGTAATCCCCCCTGAAGCTTTCTTT
cdr3_aa: CASSLEYGVIPPEAFF

clone_size: .
v_call: TRBV5-4
d_call: .
j_call: TRBJ1-2
cdr3_length: 13
cdr3_nt: TGTGCCAGCAGCGACGACAGGCGATATGGCTACACCTTC
cdr3_aa: CASSDDRRYGYTF

clone_size: .
v_call: TRBV4-3
d_call: .
j_call: TRBJ1-1
cdr3_length: 15
cdr3_nt: TGCGCCAGCAGCCAAGTTACAGGGATCCTTCGTGAAGCTTTCTTT
cdr3_aa: CASSQVTGILREAFF

clone_size: .
v_call: TRBV7-2
d_call: .
j_call: TRBJ2-1
cdr3_length: 14
cdr3_nt: TGTGCCAGCAGCTTGCCCCGACAGACCAATGAGCAGTTCTTC
cdr3_aa: CASSLPRQTNEQFF

clone_size: .
v_call: TRBV5-1
d_call: .
j_call: TRBJ2-7
cdr3_length: 14
cdr3_nt: TGCGCCAGCAGCTTGGCTGCAGGAACCTACGAGCAGTACTTC
cdr3_aa: CASSLAAGTYEQYF

clone_size: .
v_call: TRBV7-2
d_call: TRBD1
j_call: TRBJ1-4
cdr3_length: 13
cdr3_nt: TGTGCCAGCAGCCCAGGGACAGGGGAAAAACTGTTTTTT
cdr3_aa: CASSPGTGEKLFF

clone_size: .
v_call: TRBV5-6
d_call: .
j_call: TRBJ1-1
cdr3_length: 14
cdr3_nt: TGTGCCAGCGCCAAGGGCGGCGGGGGCGCTGAAGCTTTCTTT
cdr3_aa: CASAKGGGGAEAFF

clone_size: .
v_call: TRBV5-1
d_call: TRBD1
j_call: TRBJ1-1
cdr3_length: 15
cdr3_nt: TGCGCCAGCAGCTTAGAGGGGGCCAGCGACACTGAAGCTTTCTTT
cdr3_aa: CASSLEGASDTEAFF

clone_size: once
v_call: TRBV27
d_call: .
j_call: TRBJ1-6
cdr3_length: 14
cdr3_nt: TGTGCCAGCAGTAAAACAGGGCGAAATTCACCCCTCCACTTT
cdr3_aa: CASSKTGRNSPLHF